This T cell receptor (beta chain) was retrieved from a study of lymphopenia after photon versus proton radiotherapy. General study points: A bigger post-nadir fall in TCR diversity correlated inversely with survival time in deceased patients. Only patients who died were analyzed for survival; proton advantage is unproven. Under photons, naive T cells and diversity fell while effector/memory populations rose. After the lymphocyte nadir, photon-treated repertoires showed oligoclonal expansion, especially of CD8+ Temra cells.

Germline V gene sequence: CDR1 LNHDA, CDR2 SQIVND (reference sequence). V lost 6 bases, J lost 4 bases, and 7 bases stayed unmatched. The CDR3 loop spans 14 amino acids. Sequencing used immunoSEQ multiplex PCR; TCRdb keeps in-frame clones, though not all of them. The sample consists of tens of thousands of clones, more than 75% of them appearing once. Of note for this clone: Its target is unknown.

This receptor was taken from a woman aged 70 to 79 with pancreatic cancer. Source: peripheral blood, taken from a patient treated with photon-based radiotherapy. The chain couples TRBV19 to TRBJ1-2, with 8 bases fitting TRBD1. The CDR3 coding sequence is TGTGCCAGTAGACCTGGACAGGGAGCCTATGGCTACACCTTC. This sequence encodes CASRPGQGAYGYTF.